These 9 T cell receptor beta chains share one sample of origin, sequenced in a study of control samples from healthy donors and cancer patients. Assay used: immunoSEQ multiplex PCR; TCRdb lists only in-frame clones, some missing. This table has 100,000 to 150,000 clones, approximately 90% appearing once. Material: blood. Receptors were obtained from a woman aged 50 to 60 in good health.

This clone has just one count. The rearrangement uses TRBV19 and TRBJ2-4, with a tentative D call TRBD2 (6 bases). Germline V CDR1 and CDR2: LNHDA, SQIVND (reference sequence). V lost 1 base to trimming and J lost 13 bases, with 20 bases between them. This CDR3 is built from 15 residues. The CDR3 nucleotides are TGTGCCAGTAGTATAGGGAGGGGTGGCGCGTCGGAGCAGTACTTC. The encoded protein is CASSIGRGGASEQYF.

The chain uses TRBV28 and TRBJ2-2, with 10 nucleotides matching TRBD1. V lost 3 bases, J lost 7 bases, and 5 bases stayed unmatched. Germline V CDR1 and CDR2: MDHEN, SYDVKM. This CDR3 is built from 15 residues. CDR3 protein: CASSLRQGAGGELFF. The CDR3 bases are TGTGCCAGCAGTTTGAGACAGGGGGCGGGCGGGGAGCTGTTTTTT.

The rearrangement uses TRBV29-1 and TRBJ2-3; D uncertain. Germline V gene data show CDR1 as SQVTM and CDR2 as ANQGSEA. V lost 4 bases and J 2 bases, leaving 13 bases between the germline ends. The length of the CDR3 is 14 residues. The CDR3 protein is CSVGVRPSTDTQYF. The CDR3 coding sequence is TGCAGCGTTGGGGTTCGCCCTTCCACAGATACGCAGTATTTT.

The V call is TRBV13, the J call TRBJ1-2, with D unresolved. Germline CDR1 is PRHDT and CDR2 is FYEKMQ (reference sequence). The V gene lost 6 bases and the J gene lost 4 bases, with 9 bases spanning the gap. The length of the CDR3 is 12 residues. CDR3 in amino acids: CASSANLYGYTF. DNA for the CDR3: TGTGCCAGCAGTGCCAACCTCTATGGCTACACCTTC.

The V gene is TRBV5-6, the J gene TRBJ2-1, with D hard to call. V lost 0 bases and J 2 bases, leaving 12 bases between the germline ends. CDR3 size: 16 residues. Looked up from germline, CDR1 is SGHDT and CDR2 is YYEEEE. For the CDR3, the DNA is TGTGCCAGCAGCTTGGGTGGATTTCTCACCTACAATGAGCAGTTCTTC. Its translation is CASSLGGFLTYNEQFF.

The chain links TRBV7-8 to TRBJ2-3; D possibly corresponds to TRBD2 (6 bases). Deletions cut 0 bases from V and 0 bases from J, with 13 bases between. Germline V gives CDR1 SGHVS, CDR2 FQNEAQ. The CDR3 totals 17 residues. The CDR3 here is CASSLAGGATSTDTQYF. The CDR3, as DNA: TGTGCCAGCAGCTTAGCGGGCGGGGCTACTAGCACAGATACGCAGTATTTT.

The chain carries TRBV7-2 and TRBJ1-2; the match to TRBD1 covers 10 bases. There are 15 residues in the CDR3. V dropped 4 bases and J dropped 8; count of bases not matched to a gene: 10. Germline values: CDR1 SGHTA, CDR2 FQGNSA. CDR3 sequence: CASSSEGQGLSGYTF. CDR3 in DNA: TGTGCCAGCAGCTCAGAGGGACAGGGGCTTTCGGGCTACACCTTC.

This clone was seen a single time. The chain couples TRBV24-1 to TRBJ2-1; the match to TRBD2 covers 9 bases. From germline, CDR1 is KGHDR and CDR2 SFDVKD. CDR3 length equals 15 residues. V shed 4 bases and J 5 bases; nucleotides not matched to a gene: 5. CDR3 loop: CATSDPAGGNNEQFF. DNA of the CDR3: TGTGCCACCAGTGACCCAGCGGGGGGAAACAATGAGCAGTTCTTC.

The chain couples TRBV6-6 to TRBJ2-5; D gene uncertain. Germline V gene sequence: CDR1 MNHNY, CDR2 SVGAGI (reference sequence). CDR3 size: 16 residues. V was trimmed by 0 bases and J by 2 bases, leaving 13 bases between them. CDR3 amino acids: CASSYSVRFSQETQYF. DNA for the CDR3: TGTGCCAGCAGTTACTCGGTGAGGTTCTCTCAAGAGACCCAGTACTTC.